These 22 T cell receptor beta chains originate from one sample sequenced in a study of monozygotic twins with inflammatory bowel disease. From the 5' RACE reads, TCRdb lists one entry per CDR3 protein and no DNA. This repertoire includes fewer than 400,000 distinct CDR3 sequences. The sequencing input was blood. Receptor source: a human donor with ulcerative colitis or Crohn's disease, or a healthy co-twin of an affected twin (not recorded which).

This CDR3 reads CASSPGTGGAKNIQYF. V gene TRBV7-8 combines with J gene TRBJ2-4; the TCRdb call, TRBD1, lacks DNA for checking. The germline gives CDR1 SGHVS, CDR2 FQNEAQ. The CDR3 is made up of 16 amino acids. The full variable domain, completed using reference TRBV7-8 and TRBJ2-4, is GAGVSQSPRYKVAKRGQDVALRCDPISGHVSLFWYQQALGQGPEFLTYFQNEAQLDKSGLPSDRFFAERPEGSVSTLKIQRTQQEDSAVYLCASSPGTGGAKNIQYFGAGTRLSVL.

The V and J genes are TRBV7-2 and TRBJ2-7. This CDR3 has 13 amino acids. Germline-derived CDR1 and CDR2 are SGHTA and FQGNSA. This CDR3 is CASSPQSRYEQYF.

The chain employs TRBV12-3 or TRBV12-4 and TRBJ1-5; TCRdb gives TRBD1 as the D gene, but with no DNA this cannot be confirmed. The CDR3 loop spans 13 amino acids. This chain's CDR3 is CASQGERNQPQHF.

The J gene is TRBJ1-1, the V gene TRBV27; TCRdb indicates TRBD1, and absent DNA this call remains unverified. Looked up from germline, CDR1 is MNHEY and CDR2 is SMNVEV (reference sequence). CDR3 length: 13 amino acids. The CDR3 sequence is CASHSGQGAEAFF.

The V call is TRBV4-2, the J call TRBJ2-5; the TRBD2 assignment by TCRdb is unverifiable without DNA. The CDR3 extends over 16 amino acids. Germline V gene lookup returns CDR1 LGHNA and CDR2 YNFKEQ. The CDR3 loop reads CASSQPLAGVRETQYF.

The chain carries TRBV7-9 and TRBJ2-7; checking the TCRdb D call of TRBD2 is not possible without DNA. The CDR3 totals 13 residues. Germline V gene sequence: CDR1 SEHNR, CDR2 FQNEAQ (reference sequence). The CDR3 here is CASTLAGGIEQYF.

The V gene is TRBV29-1, the J gene TRBJ1-4. Looked up from germline, CDR1 is SQVTM and CDR2 is ANQGSEA. CDR3 length: 13 residues. The CDR3 region is CSAERSFGEKLFF.

J is TRBJ1-6 and V is TRBV5-4; with no DNA, the TCRdb D assignment of TRBD1 cannot be verified. The germline V gene encodes CDR1 SGHNT and CDR2 YYREEE (reference sequence). This CDR3 is built from 15 residues. The CDR3 reads CASSPPGQYNSPLHF.

V and J are TRBV10-3 and TRBJ2-3; the TCRdb call, TRBD2, lacks DNA for checking. Germline V CDR1 and CDR2: ENHRY, SYGVKD. This CDR3 region has 14 residues. The CDR3 sequence: CAISNTGEKDTQYF.

This chain uses TRBV6-5 with TRBJ1-6; the TCRdb D gene call, TRBD1, has no DNA to confirm it. The CDR3 runs to 16 residues. Germline-derived CDR1 and CDR2 are MNHEY and SVGAGI. CDR3 residues: CASSYSLTGRNSPLHF.

The chain is built from TRBV9 and TRBJ2-5; absent DNA, TCRdb's TRBD1 call cannot be checked. The V gene's germline CDR1 is SGDLS and CDR2 YYNGEE. The CDR3 has 15 amino acids. The CDR3 loop is CASSPTGGVQETQYF.

The chain couples TRBV24-1 to TRBJ2-3. Germline V gene lookup returns CDR1 KGHDR and CDR2 SFDVKD. The CDR3 sequence is 16 residues long. Here the CDR3 reads CATSDLKFASTDTQYF.

This chain links TRBV5-6 with TRBJ1-2; TCRdb's D call of TRBD1 is untestable without DNA. This CDR3 contains 12 residues. Germline V gene data show CDR1 as SGHDT and CDR2 as YYEEEE. This CDR3 is CASSEGQVGYTF.

The V gene is TRBV12-3 or TRBV12-4, the J gene TRBJ2-3; the D call from TCRdb, TRBD2, cannot be confirmed without DNA. This CDR3 comprises 18 residues. CDR3 protein: CASSLVGLAVGGGDTQYF.

The V gene is TRBV5-1, the J gene TRBJ2-5; TCRdb proposes TRBD1, but this gene call is untestable without DNA. The CDR3 extends over 14 amino acids. CDR1 SGHRS and CDR2 YFSETQ come from the germline V gene. The CDR3 reads CASSFGTAQETQYF.

The chain joins TRBV28 to TRBJ1-2. Germline V gene sequence: CDR1 MDHEN, CDR2 SYDVKM. The CDR3 runs 12 residues. CDR3 sequence reads: CASSLMPDGYTF.

The J gene is TRBJ1-6, the V gene TRBV12-3 or TRBV12-4. The CDR3 consists of 12 residues. The CDR3 spells CASSFSNSPLHF.

The CDR3 spells CAWNLQGNQPQHF. V and J are TRBV30 and TRBJ1-5; lacking DNA, the TRBD1 call made by TCRdb goes unchecked. Germline CDR1 and CDR2: GTSNPN and SVGIG (reference sequence). This CDR3 spans 13 amino acids.

This rearrangement joins TRBV9 to TRBJ1-4; lacking DNA, the TRBD1 call made by TCRdb goes unchecked. The CDR3 contains 13 residues. Germline V gene lookup returns CDR1 SGDLS and CDR2 YYNGEE. CDR3 region: CASSVEGNEKLFF.

This chain links TRBV20-1 with TRBJ2-3; TCRdb indicates TRBD1, and absent DNA this call remains unverified. This CDR3 is built from 13 residues. Per the germline V gene, CDR1 is DFQATT and CDR2 is SNEGSKA (reference sequence). The CDR3 loop is CSAYRVGADTQYF.

CDR3 loop: CASSTGQVGTEAFF. This chain uses TRBV7-2 with TRBJ1-1; TCRdb selects TRBD1, and the lack of DNA leaves this call unchecked. CDR3 length equals 14 residues. CDR1 SGHTA and CDR2 FQGNSA come from the germline V gene.

The J gene is TRBJ2-7, the V gene TRBV28; there is no DNA to check the TCRdb D call of TRBD2. The CDR3 is 14 amino acids. The germline V gene has CDR1 MDHEN and CDR2 SYDVKM. Here the CDR3 reads CASTPLGPLYEQYF.